The clone carrying this T cell receptor beta chain has a single count. Antigen specificity is unknown. This PCR relied on a set of 60 Vbeta primers and 13 Jbeta primers. Sequencing was performed with immunoSEQ multiplex PCR; in TCRdb, only in-frame clones are kept and a portion is missing. The top ten hold roughly 0.63% of the sample, which has tens of thousands of clones, 70% to 80% seen once. The germline gives CDR1 LGHNA, CDR2 YSLEER. The CDR3 loop spans 16 amino acids. Trimming removed 0 bases from V and 0 bases from J, with 11 bases in between. This sample is part of a study of cytomegalovirus exposure and HLA in healthy donors. Regarding the study as a whole: Within an earlier analysis, most TCR beta V segments proved productive either about 90% or about 30% of the time. Researchers reported in a later analysis that a missense DCLRE1C variant was tied to TCR beta V- and J-gene trimming. A later examination showed that TCR association rates differed by HLA locus, with DRB1 most and HLA-C fewest.

This TCR derives from a man aged 25-45 years in good health and CMV-seronegative. The rearrangement joins TRBV4-3 to TRBJ2-5; D not certain. Sequences were obtained from PBMCs. CDR3 in DNA: TGCGCCAGCAGCCAAGATGGTCCAGGCTACCAAGAGACCCAGTACTTC. Protein sequence: CASSQDGPGYQETQYF.